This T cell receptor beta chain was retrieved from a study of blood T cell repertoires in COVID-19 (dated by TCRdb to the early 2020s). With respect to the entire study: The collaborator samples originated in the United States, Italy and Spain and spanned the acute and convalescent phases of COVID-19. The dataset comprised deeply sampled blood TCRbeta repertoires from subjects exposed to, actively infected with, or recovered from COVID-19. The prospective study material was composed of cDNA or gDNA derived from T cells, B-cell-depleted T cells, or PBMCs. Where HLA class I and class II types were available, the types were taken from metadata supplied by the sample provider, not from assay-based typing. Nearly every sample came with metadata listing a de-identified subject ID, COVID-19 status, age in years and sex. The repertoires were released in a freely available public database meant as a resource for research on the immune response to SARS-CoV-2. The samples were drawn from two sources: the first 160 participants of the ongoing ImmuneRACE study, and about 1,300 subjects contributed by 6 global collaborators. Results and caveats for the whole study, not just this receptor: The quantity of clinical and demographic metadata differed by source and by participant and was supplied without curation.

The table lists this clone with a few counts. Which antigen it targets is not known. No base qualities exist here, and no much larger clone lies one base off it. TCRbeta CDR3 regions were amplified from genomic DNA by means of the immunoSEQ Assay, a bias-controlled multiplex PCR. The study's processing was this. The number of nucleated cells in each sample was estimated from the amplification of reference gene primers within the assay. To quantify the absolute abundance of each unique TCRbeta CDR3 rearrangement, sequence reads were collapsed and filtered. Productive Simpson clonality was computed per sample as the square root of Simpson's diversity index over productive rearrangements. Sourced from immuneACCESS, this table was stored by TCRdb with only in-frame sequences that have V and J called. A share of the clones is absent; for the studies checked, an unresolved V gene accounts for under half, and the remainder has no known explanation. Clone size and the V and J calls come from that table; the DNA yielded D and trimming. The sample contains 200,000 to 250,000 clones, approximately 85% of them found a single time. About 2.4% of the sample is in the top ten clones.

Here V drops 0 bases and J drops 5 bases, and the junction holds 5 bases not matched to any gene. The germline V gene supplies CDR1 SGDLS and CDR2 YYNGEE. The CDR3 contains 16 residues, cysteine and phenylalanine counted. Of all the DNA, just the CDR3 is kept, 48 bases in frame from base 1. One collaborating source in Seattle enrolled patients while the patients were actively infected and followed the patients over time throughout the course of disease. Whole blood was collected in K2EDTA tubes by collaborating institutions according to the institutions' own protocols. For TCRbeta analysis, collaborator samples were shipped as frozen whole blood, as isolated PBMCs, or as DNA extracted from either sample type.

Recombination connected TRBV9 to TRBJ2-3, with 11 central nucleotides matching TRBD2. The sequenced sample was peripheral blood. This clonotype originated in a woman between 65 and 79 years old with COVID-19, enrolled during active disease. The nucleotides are TGTGCCAGCAGCGTAGTTAGCGGGGGGGCCTTAGATACGCAGTATTTT. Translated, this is CASSVVSGGALDTQYF.